This entry concerns a single T cell receptor beta chain. The sample belongs to a study of somatic mutations in cytotoxic T cells in rheumatoid arthritis. Authors' methods: The authors compared patient CD8+ clones larger than 1% against published virus-specific TCRB sequences. Only a few of these clones matched. Libraries were prepared by immunoSEQ multiplex PCR; TCRdb keeps only in-frame clonotypes and omits some of them. V and J calls and clone size are given by that table; D and trimming were obtained from the DNA. The data show some 14,000 clones, with around 70% seen just once and over 9.5% held by the top ten. Germline V gene lookup returns CDR1 MNHEY and CDR2 SMNVEV (reference sequence). CDR3 length: 14 amino acids. The V gene lost 4 bases and the J gene lost 5 bases, with 14 bases spanning the gap.

Sequencing used CD8+ T cells sorted from blood. This chain joins TRBV27 and TRBJ1-2; D possibly corresponds to TRBD1 (5 bases). The sequence was obtained from an adult with rheumatoid arthritis. CDR3 sequence reads: CASSSSRDSYGYTF. CDR3 nucleotides: TGTGCCAGCAGTTCCTCCCGGGACTCTTATGGCTACACCTTC.